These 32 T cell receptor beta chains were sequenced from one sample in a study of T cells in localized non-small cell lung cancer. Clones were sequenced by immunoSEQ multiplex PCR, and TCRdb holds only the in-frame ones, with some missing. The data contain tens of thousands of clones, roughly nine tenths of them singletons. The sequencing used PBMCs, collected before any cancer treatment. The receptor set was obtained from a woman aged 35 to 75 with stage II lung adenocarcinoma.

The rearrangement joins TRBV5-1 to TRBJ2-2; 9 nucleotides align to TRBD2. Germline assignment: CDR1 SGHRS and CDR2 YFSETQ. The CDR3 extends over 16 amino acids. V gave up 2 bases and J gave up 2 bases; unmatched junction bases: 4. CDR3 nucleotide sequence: TGCGCCAGCAGCTTTCGAGCGGGGGGCAACACCGGGGAGCTGTTTTTT. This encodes CASSFRAGGNTGELFF.

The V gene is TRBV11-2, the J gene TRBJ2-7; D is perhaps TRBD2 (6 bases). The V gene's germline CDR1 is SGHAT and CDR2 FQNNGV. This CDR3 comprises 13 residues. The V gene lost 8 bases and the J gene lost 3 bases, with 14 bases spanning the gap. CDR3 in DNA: TGTGCCAGCTCCGGGACGGGACTCTACGAGCAGTACTTC. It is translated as CASSGTGLYEQYF.

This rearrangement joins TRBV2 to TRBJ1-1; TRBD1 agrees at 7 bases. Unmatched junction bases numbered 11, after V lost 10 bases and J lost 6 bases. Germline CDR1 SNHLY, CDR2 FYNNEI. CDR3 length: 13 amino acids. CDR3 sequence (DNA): TGTGCCACCAACTATGCACAGGGGTCTGAAGCTTTCTTT. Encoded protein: CATNYAQGSEAFF.

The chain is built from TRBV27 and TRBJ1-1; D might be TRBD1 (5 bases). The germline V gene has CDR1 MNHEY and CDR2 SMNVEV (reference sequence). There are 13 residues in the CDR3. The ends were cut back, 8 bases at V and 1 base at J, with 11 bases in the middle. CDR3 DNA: TGTGCCAGCTGGGGACCGAGGAACACTGAAGCTTTCTTT. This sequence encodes CASWGPRNTEAFF.

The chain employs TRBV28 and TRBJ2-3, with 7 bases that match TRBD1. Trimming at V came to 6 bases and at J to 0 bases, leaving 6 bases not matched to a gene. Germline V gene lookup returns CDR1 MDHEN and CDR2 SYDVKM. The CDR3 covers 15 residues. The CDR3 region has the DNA TGTGCCAGCAGGACGACAGGGACGAGCACAGATACGCAGTATTTT. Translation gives CASRTTGTSTDTQYF.

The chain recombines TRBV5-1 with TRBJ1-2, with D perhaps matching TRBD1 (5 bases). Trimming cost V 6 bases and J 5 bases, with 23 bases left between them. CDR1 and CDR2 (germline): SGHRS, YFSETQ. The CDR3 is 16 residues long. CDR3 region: CASTLGRRGEGYGYTF. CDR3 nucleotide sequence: TGCGCCAGCACCCTCGGTCGGAGGGGCGAGGGATATGGCTACACCTTC.

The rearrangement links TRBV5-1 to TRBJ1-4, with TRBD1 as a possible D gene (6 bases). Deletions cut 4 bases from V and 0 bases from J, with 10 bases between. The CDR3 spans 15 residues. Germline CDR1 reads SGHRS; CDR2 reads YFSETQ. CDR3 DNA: TGCGCCAGCAGCAAAGGGGGTGCAACTAATGAAAAACTGTTTTTT. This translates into CASSKGGATNEKLFF.

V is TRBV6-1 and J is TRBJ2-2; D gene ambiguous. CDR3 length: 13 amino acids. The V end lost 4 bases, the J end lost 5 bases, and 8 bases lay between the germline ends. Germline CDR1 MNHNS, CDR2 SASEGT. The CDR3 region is CASSVQSTGELFF. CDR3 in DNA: TGTGCCAGCAGTGTACAGAGTACCGGGGAGCTGTTTTTT.

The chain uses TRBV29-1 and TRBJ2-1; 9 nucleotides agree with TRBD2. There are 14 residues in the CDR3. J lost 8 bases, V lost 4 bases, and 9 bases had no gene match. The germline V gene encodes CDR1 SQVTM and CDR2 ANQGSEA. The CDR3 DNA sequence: TGCAGCGTTGTTCGGCCTAGCGGGGCGGATGAGCAGTTCTTC. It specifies CSVVRPSGADEQFF.

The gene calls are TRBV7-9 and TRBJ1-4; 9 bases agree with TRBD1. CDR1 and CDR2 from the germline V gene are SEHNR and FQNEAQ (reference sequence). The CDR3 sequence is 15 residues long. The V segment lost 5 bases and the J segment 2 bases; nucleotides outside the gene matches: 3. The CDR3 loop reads CASSAQGATNEKLFF. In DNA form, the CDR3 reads TGTGCCAGCAGCGCACAGGGGGCGACTAATGAAAAACTGTTTTTT.

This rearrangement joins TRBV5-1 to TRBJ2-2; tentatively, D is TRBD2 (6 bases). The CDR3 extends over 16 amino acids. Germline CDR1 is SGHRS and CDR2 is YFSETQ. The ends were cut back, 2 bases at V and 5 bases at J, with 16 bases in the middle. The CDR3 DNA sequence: TGCGCCAGCAGCTTTGAATGGAGGGATTCGACCGGGGAGCTGTTTTTT. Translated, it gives CASSFEWRDSTGELFF.

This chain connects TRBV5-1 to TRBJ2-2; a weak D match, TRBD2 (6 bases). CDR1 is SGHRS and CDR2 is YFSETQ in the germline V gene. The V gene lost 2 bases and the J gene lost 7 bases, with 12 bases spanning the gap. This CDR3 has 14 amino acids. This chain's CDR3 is CASSLGTGIGELFF. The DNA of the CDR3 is TGCGCCAGCAGCTTAGGGACTGGAATCGGGGAGCTGTTTTTT.

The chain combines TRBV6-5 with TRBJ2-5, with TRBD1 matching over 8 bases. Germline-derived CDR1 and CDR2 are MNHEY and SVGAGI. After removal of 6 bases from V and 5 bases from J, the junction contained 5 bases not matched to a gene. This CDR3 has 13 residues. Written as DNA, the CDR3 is TGTGCCAGCAGAAGACAGGGGAGGGAGACCCAGTACTTC. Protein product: CASRRQGRETQYF.

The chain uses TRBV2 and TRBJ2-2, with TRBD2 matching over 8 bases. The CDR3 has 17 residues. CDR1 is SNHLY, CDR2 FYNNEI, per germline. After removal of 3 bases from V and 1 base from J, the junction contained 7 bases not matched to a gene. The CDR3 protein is CASSDSAGGGNTGELFF. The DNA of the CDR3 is TGTGCCAGCAGTGACTCGGCGGGGGGCGGGAACACCGGGGAGCTGTTTTTT. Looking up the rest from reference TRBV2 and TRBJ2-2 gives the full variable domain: EPEVTQTPSHQVTQMGQEVILRCVPISNHLYFYWYRQILGQKVEFLVSFYNNEISEKSEIFDDQFSVERPDGSNFTLKIRSTKLEDSAMYFCASSDSAGGGNTGELFFGEGSRLTVL.

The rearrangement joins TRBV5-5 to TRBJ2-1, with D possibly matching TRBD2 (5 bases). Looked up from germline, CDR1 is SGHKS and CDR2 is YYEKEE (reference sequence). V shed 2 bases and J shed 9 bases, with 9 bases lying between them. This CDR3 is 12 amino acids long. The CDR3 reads CASSFVGGEQFF. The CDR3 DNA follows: TGTGCCAGCAGCTTTGTAGGAGGTGAGCAGTTCTTC. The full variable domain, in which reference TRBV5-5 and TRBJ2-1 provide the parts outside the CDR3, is DAGVTQSPTHLIKTRGQQVTLRCSPISGHKSVSWYQQVLGQGPQFIFQYYEKEERGRGNFPDRFSARQFPNYSSELNVNALLLGDSALYLCASSFVGGEQFFGPGTRLTVL.

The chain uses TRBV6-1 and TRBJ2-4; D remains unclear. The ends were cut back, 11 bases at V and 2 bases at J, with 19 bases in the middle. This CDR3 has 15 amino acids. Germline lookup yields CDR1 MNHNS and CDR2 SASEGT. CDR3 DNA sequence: TGTGCCTGCGCGTGGGATCTTTCTACCAAAAACATTCAGTACTTC. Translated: CACAWDLSTKNIQYF.

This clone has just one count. Here the CDR3 reads CASSILQGAPVYNEQFF. DNA for the CDR3: TGTGCCAGTAGTATACTACAGGGGGCGCCTGTTTACAATGAGCAGTTCTTC. The chain has TRBV19 and TRBJ2-1; TRBD1 agrees at 9 bases. The CDR3 is 17 residues long. Germline V gene sequence: CDR1 LNHDA, CDR2 SQIVND (reference sequence). V gave up 2 bases and J gave up 4 bases; unmatched junction bases: 9.

CDR3 bases: TGTGCCAGCAGTCGACAGGGCTACGAGCAGTACTTC. This translates into CASSRQGYEQYF. The chain joins TRBV2 to TRBJ2-7, with TRBD1 matching over 7 bases. Trimming removed 5 bases from V and 3 bases from J; junction bases left unmatched: 1. CDR1 is SNHLY, CDR2 FYNNEI, per germline. The CDR3 contains 12 residues.

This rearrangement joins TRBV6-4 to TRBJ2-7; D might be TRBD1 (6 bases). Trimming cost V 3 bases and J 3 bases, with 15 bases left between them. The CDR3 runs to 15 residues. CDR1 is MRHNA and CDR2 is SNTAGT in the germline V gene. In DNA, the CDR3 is TGTGCCAGCAGTGAAGGCCCGACAGGTCTCTACGAGCAGTACTTC. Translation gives CASSEGPTGLYEQYF.

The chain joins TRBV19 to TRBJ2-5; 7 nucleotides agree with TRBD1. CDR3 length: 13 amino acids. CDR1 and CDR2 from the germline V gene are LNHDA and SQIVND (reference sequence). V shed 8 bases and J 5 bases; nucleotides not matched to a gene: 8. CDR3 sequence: CASQEGARETQYF. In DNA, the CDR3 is TGTGCCAGTCAAGAGGGGGCTCGGGAGACCCAGTACTTC.

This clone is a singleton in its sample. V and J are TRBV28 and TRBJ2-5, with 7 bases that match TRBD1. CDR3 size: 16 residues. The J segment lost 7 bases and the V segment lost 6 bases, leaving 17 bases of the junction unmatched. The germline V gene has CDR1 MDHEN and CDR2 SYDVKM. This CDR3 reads CASSQQGQIPAGTQYF. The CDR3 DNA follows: TGTGCCAGCAGCCAGCAGGGACAGATCCCTGCTGGGACCCAGTACTTC.

The CDR3 reads CASSFATGFEQYF. DNA for the CDR3: TGCGCCAGCAGCTTTGCCACAGGGTTCGAGCAGTACTTC. V and J are TRBV5-1 and TRBJ2-7; perhaps TRBD1 as D (6 bases). This CDR3 comprises 13 residues. The V and J ends lost 2 bases and 6 bases respectively, with 12 bases between them. Germline V CDR1 and CDR2: SGHRS, YFSETQ.

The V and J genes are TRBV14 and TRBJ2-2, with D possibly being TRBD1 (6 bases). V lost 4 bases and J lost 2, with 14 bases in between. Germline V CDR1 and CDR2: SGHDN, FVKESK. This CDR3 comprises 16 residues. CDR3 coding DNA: TGTGCCAGCAGCCCCGCAGACAGGAGAAACACCGGGGAGCTGTTTTTT. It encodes CASSPADRRNTGELFF.

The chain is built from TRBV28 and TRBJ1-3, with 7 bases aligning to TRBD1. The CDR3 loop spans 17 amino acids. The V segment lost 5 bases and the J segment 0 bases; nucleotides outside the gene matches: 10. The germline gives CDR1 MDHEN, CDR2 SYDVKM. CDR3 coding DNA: TGTGCCAGCAGTCCATACAGGGGTTTGGACTCTGGAAACACCATATATTTT. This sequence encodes CASSPYRGLDSGNTIYF.

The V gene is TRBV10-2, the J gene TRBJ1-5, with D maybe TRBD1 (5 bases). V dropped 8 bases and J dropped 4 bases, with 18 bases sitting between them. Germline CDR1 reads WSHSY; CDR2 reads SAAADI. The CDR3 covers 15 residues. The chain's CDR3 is CASSGWGEGNQPQHF. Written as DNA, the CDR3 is TGCGCCAGCTCGGGTTGGGGGGAGGGTAATCAGCCCCAGCATTTT.

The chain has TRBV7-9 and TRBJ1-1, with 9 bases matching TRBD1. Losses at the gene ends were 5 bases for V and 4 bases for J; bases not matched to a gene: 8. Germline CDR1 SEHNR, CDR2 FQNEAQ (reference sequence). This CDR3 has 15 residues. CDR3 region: CASSTRGQGTTEAFF. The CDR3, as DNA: TGTGCCAGCAGCACACGTGGACAGGGGACCACTGAAGCTTTCTTT.

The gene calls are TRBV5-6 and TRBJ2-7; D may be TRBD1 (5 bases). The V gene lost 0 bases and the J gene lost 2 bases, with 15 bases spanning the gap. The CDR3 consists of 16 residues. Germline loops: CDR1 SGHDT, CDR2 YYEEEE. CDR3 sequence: CASSLAGRAPPYEQYF. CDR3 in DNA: TGTGCCAGCAGCTTGGCCGGCAGGGCCCCTCCCTACGAGCAGTACTTC.

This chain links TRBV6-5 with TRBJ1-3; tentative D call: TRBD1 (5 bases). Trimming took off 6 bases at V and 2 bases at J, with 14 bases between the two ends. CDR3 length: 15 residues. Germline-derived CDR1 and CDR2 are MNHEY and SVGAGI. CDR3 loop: CASRPQGKAGNTIYF. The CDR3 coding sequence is TGTGCCAGCAGGCCCCAGGGAAAGGCTGGAAACACCATATATTTT.

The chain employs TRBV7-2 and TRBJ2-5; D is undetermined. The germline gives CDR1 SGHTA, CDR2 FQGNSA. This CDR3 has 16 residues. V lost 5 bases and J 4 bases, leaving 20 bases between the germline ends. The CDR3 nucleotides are TGTGCCAGCAGCATCCGGGCTCCTCATTCGGGAGAGACCCAGTACTTC. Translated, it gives CASSIRAPHSGETQYF.

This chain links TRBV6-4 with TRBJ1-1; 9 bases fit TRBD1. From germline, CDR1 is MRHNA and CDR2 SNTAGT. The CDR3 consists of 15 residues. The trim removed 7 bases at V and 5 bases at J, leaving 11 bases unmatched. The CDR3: CASKGTGTSETEAFF. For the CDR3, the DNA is TGTGCCAGCAAGGGGACAGGGACTTCGGAGACTGAAGCTTTCTTT.

The DNA for the CDR3 is TGTGCCAGCACCTGGACTAGCGGGAATTACGAGCAGTACTTC. The encoded protein is CASTWTSGNYEQYF. The chain has TRBV6-1 and TRBJ2-7; 12 nucleotides line up with TRBD2. CDR3 size: 14 residues. Trimming cost V 7 bases and J 4 bases; bases outside gene matches: 5. Per germline, CDR1 MNHNS and CDR2 SASEGT.

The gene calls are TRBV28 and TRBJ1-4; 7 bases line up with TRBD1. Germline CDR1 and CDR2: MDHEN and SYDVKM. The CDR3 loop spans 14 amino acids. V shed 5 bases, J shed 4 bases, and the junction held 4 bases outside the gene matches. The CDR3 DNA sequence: TGTGCCAGCAGTCTGACAGGGCGTAATGAAAAACTGTTTTTT. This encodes CASSLTGRNEKLFF. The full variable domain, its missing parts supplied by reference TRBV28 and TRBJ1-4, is DVKVTQSSRYLVKRTGEKVFLECVQDMDHENMFWYRQDPGLGLRLIYFSYDVKMKEKGDIPEGYSVSREKKERFSLILESASTNQTSMYLCASSLTGRNEKLFFGSGTQLSVL.